What follows is one T cell receptor (beta chain) and its context. Its antigen is currently unknown. Since a much larger clone is just one base distant, this may be a read error. The data were obtained in a study of CD8+CD57+ T cells in acquired aplastic anemia. Whole-study findings and limits: Among patients, CD8+CD57+ cells displayed less diversity than the total CD4+ and CD8+ pools did.

Template material for TCR beta VDJ and CDR3 profiling consisted of genomic DNA. TCRdb recomputed calls from the reads with MiXCR, one row per CDR3 protein. Here the sample spans 15,000 to 25,000 distinct CDR3 sequences, roughly 40% being singletons. This CDR3 comprises 15 residues. Germline values: CDR1 DFQATT, CDR2 SNEGSKA (reference sequence). Patients sequenced had flow cytometry evidence of CD8+CD57+ cell expansion. CD8+CD57+ effector memory cells were also sequenced from about 15% of the 12 patients. Each patient had severe acquired aplastic anemia. Bead-enriched CD8+CD57+ cells yielded 1.5 to 2 ug DNA on average.

This sequence originates from a human donor with aplastic anemia. The chain has TRBV20-1 and TRBJ2-3; weak D call: TRBD1 (7 bases). Source material: CD8+CD57+ T cells sorted from PBMCs. The sample's subset: bead-enriched CD8+CD57+ effector memory T cells from SAA patients. CDR3 region: CSASGRERGTDTRYF. The CDR3 DNA reads as TGCAGTGCTAGTGGACGGGAGAGGGGGACAGATACGCGGTATTTT.